The 21 T cell receptor beta chains below were found in one sample sequenced in a study of siplizumab effects on memory and regulatory T cells. Assay used: immunoSEQ multiplex PCR; TCRdb lists only in-frame clones, some missing. The data contain over 100,000 clones, 90% to 95% of them seen just once; the ten biggest clones take up about 0.16%. Sequenced input: non-Treg CD4+ T cells sorted from blood. Receptors originate from a human donor in good health.

The chain combines TRBV7-6 with TRBJ2-1; 11 bases are shared with TRBD1. After removal of 4 bases from V and 6 bases from J, the junction contained 5 bases not matched to a gene. The length of the CDR3 is 15 residues. Germline CDR1 is SGHVS and CDR2 is FNYEAQ. This CDR3 reads CASSSSGQGVNEQFF. Here the CDR3 DNA reads TGTGCCAGCAGCTCCTCGGGACAGGGGGTCAATGAGCAGTTCTTC. Variable domain in full (rest from reference TRBV7-6 and TRBJ2-1): GAGVSQSPRYKVTKRGQDVALRCDPISGHVSLYWYRQALGQGPEFLTYFNYEAQQDKSGLPNDRFSAERPEGSISTLTIQRTEQRDSAMYRCASSSSGQGVNEQFFGPGTRLTVL.

The rearrangement uses TRBV5-6 and TRBJ1-3, with D possibly matching TRBD1 (6 bases). This CDR3 region has 16 residues. The V gene's germline CDR1 is SGHDT and CDR2 YYEEEE. V was trimmed by 7 bases and J by 1 base, leaving 18 bases between them. In DNA, the CDR3 is TGTGCCAGCGCAAAGAACAGGGATAATTCTGGAAACACCATATATTTT. Translation gives CASAKNRDNSGNTIYF.

The chain combines TRBV11-2 with TRBJ1-2; possible D gene TRBD1, 6 bases. The CDR3 sequence is 15 residues long. CDR1 SGHAT and CDR2 FQNNGV come from the germline V gene. Trimming took 7 bases from V and 0 from J, leaving 15 bases between them. The CDR3 loop is CASISTGWANYGYTF. The CDR3 DNA reads TGTGCCAGCATTTCCACAGGGTGGGCTAACTATGGCTACACCTTC.

This clone was counted a single time. The V gene is TRBV5-5, the J gene TRBJ1-6, with D perhaps TRBD1 (6 bases). Trimming took 4 bases from V and 5 from J, leaving 16 bases between them. In germline, CDR1 is SGHKS, CDR2 YYEKEE (reference sequence). The CDR3 is made up of 16 amino acids. DNA of the CDR3: TGTGCCAGCAGCCTAAGCCACGGACAGAATAATTCACCCCTCCACTTT. Amino acid sequence: CASSLSHGQNNSPLHF.

This clone was recorded only once. V is TRBV20-1 and J is TRBJ2-1; D gene unclear. Germline V gene sequence: CDR1 DFQATT, CDR2 SNEGSKA (reference sequence). Deletions cut 3 bases from V and 5 bases from J, with 5 bases between. The CDR3 has 11 amino acids. CDR3 sequence: CSASSDNEQFF. In nucleotides, the CDR3 is TGCAGTGCTAGTTCGGACAATGAGCAGTTCTTC.

The chain uses TRBV6-1 and TRBJ2-2; a weak D match, TRBD2 (5 bases). Germline V gives CDR1 MNHNS, CDR2 SASEGT. Between the trimmed V and J ends, which lost 9 bases and 3 bases, there was a span of 14 bases. The CDR3 consists of 14 residues. The CDR3 DNA follows: TGTGCCAGTCGTGAGGGCCGTGACACCGGGGAGCTGTTTTTT. Its translation is CASREGRDTGELFF.

This chain uses TRBV18 with TRBJ1-4, with D hard to call. Germline loops: CDR1 KGHSH, CDR2 LQKENI. V dropped 4 bases and J dropped 5 bases, with 8 bases sitting between them. The CDR3 length is 13 residues. CDR3 loop: CASSRDRNEKLFF. The CDR3 region has the DNA TGTGCCAGCTCACGTGACCGGAATGAAAAACTGTTTTTT.

The genes are TRBV30 and TRBJ1-5, with a tentative D call TRBD1 (5 bases). Trimming pared 4 bases from V and 1 base from J, leaving 11 bases between. The germline gives CDR1 GTSNPN, CDR2 SVGIG (reference sequence). This CDR3 is 14 amino acids long. The DNA of the CDR3 is TGTGCCTGGACCGACCCAGGGAGCAATCAGCCCCAGCATTTT. Its translation is CAWTDPGSNQPQHF.

On this clone itself: Other DNA sequences in the same sample also yield this CDR3. V gene TRBV6-1 combines with J gene TRBJ1-5; D gene uncertain. Looked up from germline, CDR1 is MNHNS and CDR2 is SASEGT. The CDR3 loop spans 13 amino acids. Trimming pared 1 base from V and 4 bases from J, leaving 5 bases between. The CDR3 DNA follows: TGTGCCAGCAGTGAAGGGGGAAATCAGCCCCAGCATTTT. Translating gives CASSEGGNQPQHF.

This clone was found once. The J gene is TRBJ2-7, the V gene TRBV7-3, with 13 bases identical to TRBD2. The ends lost 5 bases at V and 7 bases at J; junction bases unmatched: 5. From germline, CDR1 is SGHTA and CDR2 FQGTGA. There are 14 residues in the CDR3. CDR3 sequence: CASSPRTSGGEQYF. The DNA for the CDR3 is TGTGCCAGCAGCCCAAGGACTAGCGGGGGAGAGCAGTACTTC. The full variable domain, with the rest looked up from reference TRBV7-3 and TRBJ2-7, is GAGVSQTPSNKVTEKGKYVELRCDPISGHTALYWYRQSLGQGPEFLIYFQGTGAADDSGLPNDRFFAVRPEGSVSTLKIQRTERGDSAVYLCASSPRTSGGEQYFGPGTRLTVT.

The chain carries TRBV2 and TRBJ2-1; the match to TRBD2 covers 10 bases. CDR1 is SNHLY, CDR2 FYNNEI, per germline. Trimming removed 7 bases from V and 4 bases from J; junction bases left unmatched: 4. This CDR3 is 14 amino acids long. CDR3 DNA: TGTGCCAGCAAGAGCGGGGGGGTGTACAATGAGCAGTTCTTC. It is translated as CASKSGGVYNEQFF.

V and J are TRBV5-1 and TRBJ2-5, with TRBD2 as a possible D gene (6 bases). Near its end, the DNA agrees better with TRBJ2-7, so the J call may be wrong. The CDR3 runs 17 residues. Germline values: CDR1 SGHRS, CDR2 YFSETQ. The CDR3 DNA sequence: TGCGCCAGCAGCTTGGGGGCCGTGGGGCGGGGAAGCTACGAGCAGTACTTC. It encodes CASSLGAVGRGSYEQYF.

The chain joins TRBV5-5 to TRBJ2-7, with D possibly being TRBD1 (6 bases). Germline V gene lookup returns CDR1 SGHKS and CDR2 YYEKEE (reference sequence). The germline V and J ends were trimmed by 0 bases and 3 bases, with 13 bases remaining between them. The CDR3 totals 15 residues. The CDR3 protein is CASSLGGPRDYEQYF. CDR3 DNA sequence: TGTGCCAGCAGCTTGGGGGGGCCCAGGGACTACGAGCAGTACTTC.

The V call is TRBV10-3, the J call TRBJ1-1; TRBD1 matches 7 bases. The CDR3 is 15 residues long. CDR1 and CDR2 from the germline V gene are ENHRY and SYGVKD. The V gene end was trimmed by 5 bases and the J gene end by 0 bases; junction bases not matched to a gene: 6. Written as DNA, the CDR3 is TGTGCCATCAGTTCTCAGGGGGGTTTGAACACTGAAGCTTTCTTT. Amino acids: CAISSQGGLNTEAFF.

The chain has TRBV7-2 and TRBJ1-3, with unresolved D. Trimming stripped 0 bases from V and 4 bases from J, with 10 bases between. CDR1 and CDR2 (germline): SGHTA, FQGNSA. The CDR3 length is 15 residues. This chain's CDR3 is CASSLAGASGNTIYF. The CDR3 coding sequence is TGTGCCAGCAGCTTAGCGGGAGCATCCGGAAACACCATATATTTT.

The chain carries TRBV16 and TRBJ2-7, with 8 positions matching TRBD1. V lost 3 bases and J lost 5; bases outside the gene matches: 9. The CDR3 runs to 15 residues. Germline values: CDR1 KGHSY, CDR2 FQNENV. The CDR3 DNA follows: TGTGCCAGCAGCCATCACGACAGGGGTTACAACGAGCAGTACTTC. Protein product: CASSHHDRGYNEQYF. The whole variable domain, filled in from reference TRBV16 and TRBJ2-7, reads GEEVAQTPKHLVRGEGQKAKLYCAPIKGHSYVFWYQQVLKNEFKFLISFQNENVFDETGMPKERFSAKCLPNSPCSLEIQATKLEDSAVYFCASSHHDRGYNEQYFGPGTRLTVT.

This chain uses TRBV11-2 with TRBJ2-3; TRBD2 matches at 10 bases. The germline CDR1 and CDR2 sequences are SGHAT and FQNNGV. The junction had 5 bases not matched to a gene; V was cut back by 2 bases and J by 0 bases. The CDR3 loop spans 17 amino acids. In nucleotides, the CDR3 is TGTGCCAGCAGCTTAACCCCTAGCGGGGGAAGCACAGATACGCAGTATTTT. Protein: CASSLTPSGGSTDTQYF.

The rearrangement links TRBV7-9 to TRBJ1-1; a weak D match, TRBD1 (5 bases). The CDR3 is 13 amino acids. Germline lookup yields CDR1 SEHNR and CDR2 FQNEAQ (reference sequence). Trimming took off 5 bases at V and 5 bases at J, with 12 bases between the two ends. Here the CDR3 reads CASSRDPGTEAFF. The CDR3 DNA is TGTGCCAGCAGCCGAGACCCAGGGACTGAAGCTTTCTTT.

This clone occurred once. V gene TRBV21-1 combines with J gene TRBJ2-1; TRBD2, the table's D call, was not compared with the DNA. TRBV21-1 is a pseudogene segment. This CDR3 has 19 residues. The chain's CDR3 is CASSKAETSGGASYNEQFF. The CDR3 DNA sequence: TGTGCCAGCAGCAAAGCTGAGACTAGCGGGGGGGCATCCTACAATGAGCAGTTCTTC.

The V call is TRBV5-5, the J call TRBJ2-7, with D tentatively TRBD2 (6 bases). Germline CDR1 reads SGHKS; CDR2 reads YYEKEE (reference sequence). This CDR3 has 16 amino acids. Between the trimmed V and J ends, which lost 4 bases and 6 bases, there was a span of 23 bases. The CDR3 reads CASSPYGGVSRGEQYF. DNA for the CDR3: TGTGCCAGCAGCCCTTACGGGGGAGTCAGCAGAGGCGAGCAGTACTTC.

The chain carries TRBV7-2 and TRBJ2-7, with a weak D call TRBD2 (7 bases). The V end was cut by 5 bases, the J end by 0 bases, with 14 bases between. The CDR3 runs to 15 residues. From germline, CDR1 is SGHTA and CDR2 FQGNSA. As DNA, the CDR3 is TGTGCCAGCAGCACCATGGGGGGGGCCTCCTACGAGCAGTACTTC. Translating gives CASSTMGGASYEQYF.